One and the same sample provided the 2 T cell receptor beta chains below, sequenced in a study of tumor and adjacent non-tumor tissue in lung cancer. This sample's RNA came from whole unsorted tissue. The library came from three nested PCR rounds adapted from ARM-PCR protocols. TCRdb re-analysed the multiplex PCR reads in MiXCR, keeping a single row per CDR3 protein. The table has over 110,000 distinct CDR3 sequences, approximately 64% seen once. The sequenced sample was lung tumor tissue. The receptors come from a man in his fifties or sixties with small cell lung cancer.

Notes on this clonotype: One end of the junction fails to match germline, which may point to a read error. The V call is TRBV6-1, the J call TRBJ2-1; 14 bases map to TRBD2. The length of the CDR3 is 16 residues. Germline assignment: CDR1 MNHNS and CDR2 SASEGT. The DNA of the CDR3 is TGTGCCAGCAGTGTCTGGACTAGCGGGAGGAACAATGACCAGTTCTTC. As protein: CASSVWTSGRNNDQFF.

This clonotype appeared once. The gene calls are TRBV21-1 and TRBJ2-6; the table gives TRBD2 as D, unverified against the DNA. TRBV21-1 is shown as a pseudogene. The CDR3 runs 22 residues. In DNA, the CDR3 is TGTGCCATCAGCAAAGTCCCTCCGGACGGAGCCCAACCCCCCTCTGGGGCCAACGTCCTGAGTTTC. It codes for CAISKVPPDGAQPPSGANVLSF.